This T cell receptor (beta chain) stems from a study of CD8 T cells in Susac syndrome. Study-wide results and limits: As acknowledged by the study, its TCR sequencing and HLA analysis included a relatively small number of individuals.

This clonotype showed up just once. The antigen is unknown. This CDR3 has 15 residues. Trimming cost V 3 bases and J 1 base; bases outside gene matches: 7. Germline CDR1 GTSNPN, CDR2 SVGIG (reference sequence). The RNA, roughly 0.45 to 1 ug, was put through reverse transcription using random hexamers. Amplification of TCR beta CDR3 across 54 Vbeta and 13 Jbeta was performed with immunoSEQ multiplex PCR. From the immunoSEQ multiplex PCR reads, TCRdb called clonotypes with MiXCR, one entry per CDR3 protein. This sample has approximately 200,000 distinct CDR3 sequences; about 94% occur once, and the top ten carry less than 0.15%. TCR beta sequences were obtained from blood CD8+ and CD4+ T cells. Negative isolation yielded CD8+ and CD4+ T cells; FACS enriched TEMRA cells.

The sample consisted of CD8+ T cells from PBMCs. The rearrangement links TRBV30 to TRBJ1-1; 8 positions agree with TRBD1. The TCR originated in a human donor with multiple sclerosis. This CDR3 reads CAWSDDRGANTEAFF. CDR3 nucleotides: TGTGCCTGGAGCGATGACAGGGGAGCGAACACTGAAGCTTTCTTT.